These 18 T cell receptor beta chains originate from one sample sequenced in a study of control samples from healthy donors and cancer patients. TCRdb keeps only in-frame clones here, not all; method: immunoSEQ multiplex PCR. In the table there are 55,000 to 70,000 clones, approximately 89% of which are singletons. Material: PBMCs. All receptors come from a man aged 25-45 years with colorectal cancer.

A few counts support this clone. The chain carries TRBV11-3 and TRBJ2-1; D possibly corresponds to TRBD1 (6 bases). The V and J ends lost 5 bases and 10 bases respectively, with 18 bases between them. CDR3 length: 14 amino acids. Per the germline V gene, CDR1 is SGHNT and CDR2 is YENEEA. The chain's CDR3 is CASSPDSGSEEQFF. The CDR3 DNA reads as TGTGCCAGCAGCCCGGACAGCGGATCGGAAGAGCAGTTCTTC.

The chain couples TRBV18 to TRBJ1-5, with D unresolved. The germline CDR1 and CDR2 sequences are KGHSH and LQKENI. The ends were cut back, 2 bases at V and 5 bases at J, with 7 bases in the middle. The CDR3 length is 13 residues. CDR3 protein: CASSPTSDQPQHF. DNA for the CDR3: TGTGCCAGCTCACCAACGTCGGATCAGCCCCAGCATTTT.

The rearrangement uses TRBV2 and TRBJ1-2; a possible D gene is TRBD1 (6 bases). This CDR3 has 15 amino acids. CDR1 and CDR2 (germline): SNHLY, FYNNEI. V was trimmed by 0 bases and J by 6 bases, leaving 14 bases between them. CDR3 sequence reads: CASSEALKGGNGYTF. The CDR3 region has the DNA TGTGCCAGCAGTGAAGCGCTCAAGGGGGGGAATGGCTACACCTTC.

CDR3 amino acids: CSASDLTSPFGTQYF. CDR3 coding DNA: TGCAGTGCTAGTGATCTGACTAGTCCCTTTGGTACGCAGTATTTT. The chain has TRBV20-1 and TRBJ2-3, with a weak D call TRBD2 (6 bases). V lost 3 bases to trimming and J lost 8 bases, with 21 bases between them. This CDR3 is 15 amino acids long. The germline V gene has CDR1 DFQATT and CDR2 SNEGSKA (reference sequence).

The V and J genes are TRBV3-1 (or the pseudogene TRBV3-2) and TRBJ2-6, with D unresolved. V was shortened by 3 bases and J by 0 bases, with 6 bases between the two germline ends. Germline loops: CDR1 LGHDT, CDR2 YNNKEL (reference sequence). The CDR3 consists of 15 residues. CDR3 nucleotide sequence: TGTGCCAGCAGCCATCAGAGCTCTGGGGCCAACGTCCTGACTTTC. This gives the protein CASSHQSSGANVLTF.

This clone was recorded a few times. The V call is TRBV14, the J call TRBJ1-5; D not certain. The CDR3 spans 13 residues. The germline CDR1 and CDR2 sequences are SGHDN and FVKESK. V was pared by 1 base and J by 3 bases, with 4 bases between. For the CDR3, the DNA is TGTGCCAGCAGCCAAGGGATCAATCAGCCCCAGCATTTT. This sequence encodes CASSQGINQPQHF.

This chain joins TRBV19 and TRBJ1-3; 9 bases fit TRBD1. This CDR3 has 16 amino acids. V lost 1 base and J lost 4; bases outside the gene matches: 5. CDR1 is LNHDA and CDR2 is SQIVND in the germline V gene (reference sequence). The CDR3 DNA is TGTGCCAGTAGTATAGCGGGACAGGGTGCCGGAAACACCATATATTTT. As protein: CASSIAGQGAGNTIYF.

V is TRBV7-2 and J is TRBJ2-3; no clear D. The CDR3 sequence is 13 residues long. In germline, CDR1 is SGHTA, CDR2 FQGNSA. V was clipped by 11 bases and J by 4 bases, with 16 bases between them. CDR3 sequence (DNA): TGTGCCTCTTTAACAGCATGGGCAGATACGCAGTATTTT. Translated: CASLTAWADTQYF.

The V gene is TRBV15, the J gene TRBJ2-5, with 11 bases identical to TRBD2. V gave up 4 bases and J gave up 2 bases; unmatched junction bases: 12. Germline loops: CDR1 LNHNV, CDR2 YYDKDF (reference sequence). The CDR3 is made up of 18 amino acids. This CDR3 reads CATSTAPAGTSGQETQYF. In DNA form, the CDR3 reads TGTGCCACCAGCACCGCACCGGCCGGGACTAGCGGTCAAGAGACCCAGTACTTC. The whole variable domain, filled in from reference TRBV15 and TRBJ2-5, reads DAMVIQNPRYQVTQFGKPVTLSCSQTLNHNVMYWYQQKSSQAPKLLFHYYDKDFNNEADTPDNFQSRRPNTSFCFLDIRSPGLGDTAMYLCATSTAPAGTSGQETQYFGPGTRLLVL.

This chain connects TRBV7-6 to TRBJ2-1, with TRBD2 identical over 14 bases. Germline V lookup: CDR1 SGHVS, CDR2 FNYEAQ. Losses at the gene ends were 4 bases for V and 6 bases for J; bases not matched to a gene: 14. CDR3 length: 19 residues. In DNA, the CDR3 is TGTGCCAGCAGCTCACGACTAGCGGGGGGGCCGGTTGACGGCAATGAGCAGTTCTTC. Translated, it gives CASSSRLAGGPVDGNEQFF. The complete variable domain, with remaining parts taken from reference TRBV7-6 and TRBJ2-1, reads GAGVSQSPRYKVTKRGQDVALRCDPISGHVSLYWYRQALGQGPEFLTYFNYEAQQDKSGLPNDRFSAERPEGSISTLTIQRTEQRDSAMYRCASSSRLAGGPVDGNEQFFGPGTRLTVL.

J is TRBJ2-3 and V is TRBV5-1; 7 bases are shared with TRBD1. Unmatched junction bases numbered 3, after V lost 4 bases and J lost 1 base. Germline V gives CDR1 SGHRS, CDR2 YFSETQ. This CDR3 is 14 amino acids long. The CDR3 nucleotides read TGCGCCAGCAGCGAAGGACAGGGCACAGATACGCAGTATTTT. The encoded protein is CASSEGQGTDTQYF.

The V call is TRBV6-5, the J call TRBJ1-2; weak D call: TRBD1 (5 bases). The CDR3 contains 14 residues. V shed 5 bases and J shed 6 bases, with 16 bases lying between them. Germline CDR1 is MNHEY and CDR2 is SVGAGI. CDR3 sequence reads: CASSNKGQVHGYTF. CDR3 DNA: TGTGCCAGCAGTAATAAGGGGCAGGTTCATGGCTACACCTTC.

The chain carries TRBV7-2 and TRBJ2-1, with 7 bases fitting TRBD2. This CDR3 is 15 amino acids long. V was pared by 4 bases and J by 6 bases, with 9 bases of the junction left unmatched. Germline loops: CDR1 SGHTA, CDR2 FQGNSA. The CDR3 DNA follows: TGTGCCAGCAGCTCGGGACTAATGTCCATCAATGAGCAGTTCTTC. This sequence encodes CASSSGLMSINEQFF.

The chain recombines TRBV6-5 with TRBJ2-5; 7 positions agree with TRBD1. The CDR3 runs to 15 residues. The germline V gene has CDR1 MNHEY and CDR2 SVGAGI. Unmatched junction bases numbered 3, after V lost 0 bases and J lost 2 bases. The chain's CDR3 is CASSYSAGGQETQYF. CDR3 sequence (DNA): TGTGCCAGCAGTTACTCGGCAGGGGGACAAGAGACCCAGTACTTC.

The rearrangement uses TRBV19 and TRBJ1-1; TRBD1 matches 8 bases. Germline CDR1 LNHDA, CDR2 SQIVND (reference sequence). CDR3 length: 16 amino acids. The trim removed 4 bases at V and 4 bases at J, leaving 11 bases unmatched. DNA of the CDR3: TGTGCCAGTAGTAGCATTTGGGGGACAGGTATCACTGAAGCTTTCTTT. Protein: CASSSIWGTGITEAFF.

The gene calls are TRBV19 and TRBJ2-4; D remains unclear. V was clipped by 3 bases and J by 0 bases, with 9 bases between them. The CDR3 extends over 15 amino acids. Germline CDR1 LNHDA, CDR2 SQIVND (reference sequence). The CDR3, as DNA: TGTGCCAGTAGTATCCTGCCCGTAGCCAAAAACATTCAGTACTTC. Translated: CASSILPVAKNIQYF.

This clone occurred once. The genes are TRBV2 and TRBJ2-1, with D unclear. CDR1 and CDR2 (germline): SNHLY, FYNNEI. The V and J ends lost 3 bases and 15 bases respectively, with 15 bases between them. This CDR3 is built from 12 residues. The CDR3 nucleotides read TGTGCCAGCAGTGATCGGACCCCCCCGAGGTTCTTC. Protein sequence: CASSDRTPPRFF.

The genes are TRBV7-2 and TRBJ1-1, with 9 bases lining up with TRBD1. This CDR3 contains 15 residues. The junction had 7 bases not matched to a gene; V was cut back by 0 bases and J by 8 bases. CDR1 and CDR2 (germline): SGHTA, FQGNSA. The DNA of the CDR3 is TGTGCCAGCAGCTTAGCGTTGACAGGGGGTACGGAAGCTTTCTTT. This codes for CASSLALTGGTEAFF.